Given below is one T cell receptor beta chain in context. The data are from a study of shared clonotypes between healthy human individuals. The V gene's germline CDR1 is SGHDT and CDR2 YYEEEE. CDR3 size: 16 residues. Trimming took 4 bases from V and 3 from J, leaving 20 bases between them. The data were produced by immunoSEQ multiplex PCR, yet TCRdb's version contains in-frame clones alone and is incomplete. Of roughly 2.1 million clones listed, about 93% were seen once; the top ten hold around 1.7%. As defined, naive CD8 cells were CD45RO-negative and positively selected for CCR7, with terminally differentiated effector memory CD45RA+ cells excluded.

This TCR was sampled from a man younger than 35 in good health. Some clones in this sample may be carry-over from other donors' samples. Material: naive CD8+ T cells from PBMCs. This chain links TRBV5-6 with TRBJ2-7, with D uncertain. The CDR3 here is CASSPGGGPRFYEQYF. CDR3 DNA: TGTGCCAGCAGCCCGGGCGGTGGTCCGAGGTTCTACGAGCAGTACTTC.